This T cell receptor (beta chain) is from a study of breast tumors, draining lymph nodes, adjacent tissues. With regard to this clonotype: Its antigen remains unknown.

TCRdb redid the calling of the multiplex PCR reads with MiXCR, one entry per CDR3 protein. Found here are 55,000 to 75,000 distinct CDR3 sequences, 40% to 45% of them singletons; the top ten hold about 8.4%. Study-wide results and caveats: Most tumor T cells seemingly derive from lymph node, then expand in tumor. Tumor TCR diversity was below lymph nodes but above nontumor tissue. Luminal-like breast cancer showed significantly greater tumor-nontumor repertoire similarity than basal-like breast cancer did. The lymph node origin of tumor T cells was framed as consistent with a hypothesis, not demonstrated.

The length of the CDR3 is 17 residues. Trimming took 10 bases from V and 1 from J, leaving 25 bases between them. Germline V gives CDR1 SGHVS, CDR2 FQNEAQ. The TCR originated in a female donor with breast cancer. Some clones in this sample may be carry-over from other donors' samples. The sample consisted of breast tumor tissue. The genes are TRBV7-8 and TRBJ1-1; D not resolved. The CDR3 region is CATIPRIGFGGNTEAFF. CDR3 DNA: TGTGCCACCATCCCCCGTATTGGATTTGGAGGGAACACTGAAGCTTTCTTT. The whole variable domain, filled in from reference TRBV7-8 and TRBJ1-1, reads GAGVSQSPRYKVAKRGQDVALRCDPISGHVSLFWYQQALGQGPEFLTYFQNEAQLDKSGLPSDRFFAERPEGSVSTLKIQRTQQEDSAVYLCATIPRIGFGGNTEAFFGQGTRLTVV.